This TCR beta chain was identified in a study of blood T cell repertoires in COVID-19. Study information: COVID-19 samples collected from the United States, Italy and Spain covered acute and convalescent phases. PBMCs, B-cell-depleted T cells, or T cells were the source of the cDNA or gDNA that made up the material.

Original handling: Reference gene primer amplification yielded estimated nucleated cell counts. Sequencing was performed with immunoSEQ multiplex PCR; in TCRdb, only in-frame clones are kept and a portion is missing. That table supplies the V and J calls and clone size; D and trimming were determined from the DNA. This sample has roughly 30,000 clones, with more than 85% found just once. Enrollment of patients from Seattle took place during active infection, with longitudinal follow-up. V trimming: 5 bases; J trimming: 7 bases; junction bases outside the gene matches: 8. CDR3 length: 15 amino acids. CDR1 is LNHNV and CDR2 is YYDKDF in the germline V gene (reference sequence).

This clonotype was obtained from a woman aged 70-85 years with COVID-19, enrolled during active disease. Sequenced material: peripheral blood. The chain carries TRBV15 and TRBJ2-2; 9 bases are shared with TRBD1. The CDR3 sequence: CATSPGTGFGGELFF. Here the CDR3 DNA reads TGTGCCACCAGCCCCGGGACAGGGTTTGGCGGGGAGCTGTTTTTT.